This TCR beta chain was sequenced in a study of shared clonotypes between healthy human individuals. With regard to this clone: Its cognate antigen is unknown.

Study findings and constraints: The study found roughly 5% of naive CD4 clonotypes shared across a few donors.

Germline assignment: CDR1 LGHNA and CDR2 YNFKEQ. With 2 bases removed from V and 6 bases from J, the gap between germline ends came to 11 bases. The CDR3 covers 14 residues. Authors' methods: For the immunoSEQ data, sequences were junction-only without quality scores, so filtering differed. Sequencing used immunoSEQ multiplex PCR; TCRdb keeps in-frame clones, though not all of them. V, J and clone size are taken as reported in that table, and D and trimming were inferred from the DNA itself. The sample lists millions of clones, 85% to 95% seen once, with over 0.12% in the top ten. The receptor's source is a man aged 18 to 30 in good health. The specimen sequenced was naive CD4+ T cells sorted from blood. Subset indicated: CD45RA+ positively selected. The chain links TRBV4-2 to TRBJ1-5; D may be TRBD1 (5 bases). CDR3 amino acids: CASSQSQGVQPQHF. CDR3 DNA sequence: TGTGCCAGCAGCCAATCTCAGGGAGTTCAGCCCCAGCATTTT.